The clone carrying this T cell receptor (beta chain) occurred many times. The antigen is undetermined. The junction departs from germline at one end; a sequencing error may be responsible. This CDR3 region has 19 residues. Germline CDR1 SGHAT, CDR2 FQNNGV. This entry belongs to a study of Graves' ophthalmopathy and Graves' hyperthyroidism. About the research overall: Pretreatment peripheral blood was obtained at initial diagnosis. Study-level points and caveats: Blood was where most expanded thyroid clonotypes above 0.001 frequency also turned up.

As the template, RNA transcripts were used to amplify TCR beta CDR3 regions. RT-PCR was first run with HTBI primers, then multiplex PCR in a second round. TCRdb reprocessed the multiplex PCR reads with MiXCR, giving one entry per CDR3 protein. The data hold hundreds of thousands of distinct CDR3 sequences, with approximately 14% observed a single time. Ophthalmopathy donors were characterized by moderate-to-severe activity, CAS of at least 3, NOSPECS of at least 4, and duration under 3 months. Exclusion criteria comprised other autoimmune diseases, uncontrolled infections, pregnancy or lactation in patients.

The receptor's source is a woman in her 30s with Graves' ophthalmopathy. The specimen was blood. The chain combines TRBV11-2 with TRBJ2-4, with D possibly TRBD1 on 5 matching bases. CDR3 amino acids: CASSLDNLRGTMAKNIKYF. The CDR3, as DNA: TGTGCCAGCAGCTTAGATAATCTTAGGGGTACGATGGCCAAAAACATTAAGTACTTC.